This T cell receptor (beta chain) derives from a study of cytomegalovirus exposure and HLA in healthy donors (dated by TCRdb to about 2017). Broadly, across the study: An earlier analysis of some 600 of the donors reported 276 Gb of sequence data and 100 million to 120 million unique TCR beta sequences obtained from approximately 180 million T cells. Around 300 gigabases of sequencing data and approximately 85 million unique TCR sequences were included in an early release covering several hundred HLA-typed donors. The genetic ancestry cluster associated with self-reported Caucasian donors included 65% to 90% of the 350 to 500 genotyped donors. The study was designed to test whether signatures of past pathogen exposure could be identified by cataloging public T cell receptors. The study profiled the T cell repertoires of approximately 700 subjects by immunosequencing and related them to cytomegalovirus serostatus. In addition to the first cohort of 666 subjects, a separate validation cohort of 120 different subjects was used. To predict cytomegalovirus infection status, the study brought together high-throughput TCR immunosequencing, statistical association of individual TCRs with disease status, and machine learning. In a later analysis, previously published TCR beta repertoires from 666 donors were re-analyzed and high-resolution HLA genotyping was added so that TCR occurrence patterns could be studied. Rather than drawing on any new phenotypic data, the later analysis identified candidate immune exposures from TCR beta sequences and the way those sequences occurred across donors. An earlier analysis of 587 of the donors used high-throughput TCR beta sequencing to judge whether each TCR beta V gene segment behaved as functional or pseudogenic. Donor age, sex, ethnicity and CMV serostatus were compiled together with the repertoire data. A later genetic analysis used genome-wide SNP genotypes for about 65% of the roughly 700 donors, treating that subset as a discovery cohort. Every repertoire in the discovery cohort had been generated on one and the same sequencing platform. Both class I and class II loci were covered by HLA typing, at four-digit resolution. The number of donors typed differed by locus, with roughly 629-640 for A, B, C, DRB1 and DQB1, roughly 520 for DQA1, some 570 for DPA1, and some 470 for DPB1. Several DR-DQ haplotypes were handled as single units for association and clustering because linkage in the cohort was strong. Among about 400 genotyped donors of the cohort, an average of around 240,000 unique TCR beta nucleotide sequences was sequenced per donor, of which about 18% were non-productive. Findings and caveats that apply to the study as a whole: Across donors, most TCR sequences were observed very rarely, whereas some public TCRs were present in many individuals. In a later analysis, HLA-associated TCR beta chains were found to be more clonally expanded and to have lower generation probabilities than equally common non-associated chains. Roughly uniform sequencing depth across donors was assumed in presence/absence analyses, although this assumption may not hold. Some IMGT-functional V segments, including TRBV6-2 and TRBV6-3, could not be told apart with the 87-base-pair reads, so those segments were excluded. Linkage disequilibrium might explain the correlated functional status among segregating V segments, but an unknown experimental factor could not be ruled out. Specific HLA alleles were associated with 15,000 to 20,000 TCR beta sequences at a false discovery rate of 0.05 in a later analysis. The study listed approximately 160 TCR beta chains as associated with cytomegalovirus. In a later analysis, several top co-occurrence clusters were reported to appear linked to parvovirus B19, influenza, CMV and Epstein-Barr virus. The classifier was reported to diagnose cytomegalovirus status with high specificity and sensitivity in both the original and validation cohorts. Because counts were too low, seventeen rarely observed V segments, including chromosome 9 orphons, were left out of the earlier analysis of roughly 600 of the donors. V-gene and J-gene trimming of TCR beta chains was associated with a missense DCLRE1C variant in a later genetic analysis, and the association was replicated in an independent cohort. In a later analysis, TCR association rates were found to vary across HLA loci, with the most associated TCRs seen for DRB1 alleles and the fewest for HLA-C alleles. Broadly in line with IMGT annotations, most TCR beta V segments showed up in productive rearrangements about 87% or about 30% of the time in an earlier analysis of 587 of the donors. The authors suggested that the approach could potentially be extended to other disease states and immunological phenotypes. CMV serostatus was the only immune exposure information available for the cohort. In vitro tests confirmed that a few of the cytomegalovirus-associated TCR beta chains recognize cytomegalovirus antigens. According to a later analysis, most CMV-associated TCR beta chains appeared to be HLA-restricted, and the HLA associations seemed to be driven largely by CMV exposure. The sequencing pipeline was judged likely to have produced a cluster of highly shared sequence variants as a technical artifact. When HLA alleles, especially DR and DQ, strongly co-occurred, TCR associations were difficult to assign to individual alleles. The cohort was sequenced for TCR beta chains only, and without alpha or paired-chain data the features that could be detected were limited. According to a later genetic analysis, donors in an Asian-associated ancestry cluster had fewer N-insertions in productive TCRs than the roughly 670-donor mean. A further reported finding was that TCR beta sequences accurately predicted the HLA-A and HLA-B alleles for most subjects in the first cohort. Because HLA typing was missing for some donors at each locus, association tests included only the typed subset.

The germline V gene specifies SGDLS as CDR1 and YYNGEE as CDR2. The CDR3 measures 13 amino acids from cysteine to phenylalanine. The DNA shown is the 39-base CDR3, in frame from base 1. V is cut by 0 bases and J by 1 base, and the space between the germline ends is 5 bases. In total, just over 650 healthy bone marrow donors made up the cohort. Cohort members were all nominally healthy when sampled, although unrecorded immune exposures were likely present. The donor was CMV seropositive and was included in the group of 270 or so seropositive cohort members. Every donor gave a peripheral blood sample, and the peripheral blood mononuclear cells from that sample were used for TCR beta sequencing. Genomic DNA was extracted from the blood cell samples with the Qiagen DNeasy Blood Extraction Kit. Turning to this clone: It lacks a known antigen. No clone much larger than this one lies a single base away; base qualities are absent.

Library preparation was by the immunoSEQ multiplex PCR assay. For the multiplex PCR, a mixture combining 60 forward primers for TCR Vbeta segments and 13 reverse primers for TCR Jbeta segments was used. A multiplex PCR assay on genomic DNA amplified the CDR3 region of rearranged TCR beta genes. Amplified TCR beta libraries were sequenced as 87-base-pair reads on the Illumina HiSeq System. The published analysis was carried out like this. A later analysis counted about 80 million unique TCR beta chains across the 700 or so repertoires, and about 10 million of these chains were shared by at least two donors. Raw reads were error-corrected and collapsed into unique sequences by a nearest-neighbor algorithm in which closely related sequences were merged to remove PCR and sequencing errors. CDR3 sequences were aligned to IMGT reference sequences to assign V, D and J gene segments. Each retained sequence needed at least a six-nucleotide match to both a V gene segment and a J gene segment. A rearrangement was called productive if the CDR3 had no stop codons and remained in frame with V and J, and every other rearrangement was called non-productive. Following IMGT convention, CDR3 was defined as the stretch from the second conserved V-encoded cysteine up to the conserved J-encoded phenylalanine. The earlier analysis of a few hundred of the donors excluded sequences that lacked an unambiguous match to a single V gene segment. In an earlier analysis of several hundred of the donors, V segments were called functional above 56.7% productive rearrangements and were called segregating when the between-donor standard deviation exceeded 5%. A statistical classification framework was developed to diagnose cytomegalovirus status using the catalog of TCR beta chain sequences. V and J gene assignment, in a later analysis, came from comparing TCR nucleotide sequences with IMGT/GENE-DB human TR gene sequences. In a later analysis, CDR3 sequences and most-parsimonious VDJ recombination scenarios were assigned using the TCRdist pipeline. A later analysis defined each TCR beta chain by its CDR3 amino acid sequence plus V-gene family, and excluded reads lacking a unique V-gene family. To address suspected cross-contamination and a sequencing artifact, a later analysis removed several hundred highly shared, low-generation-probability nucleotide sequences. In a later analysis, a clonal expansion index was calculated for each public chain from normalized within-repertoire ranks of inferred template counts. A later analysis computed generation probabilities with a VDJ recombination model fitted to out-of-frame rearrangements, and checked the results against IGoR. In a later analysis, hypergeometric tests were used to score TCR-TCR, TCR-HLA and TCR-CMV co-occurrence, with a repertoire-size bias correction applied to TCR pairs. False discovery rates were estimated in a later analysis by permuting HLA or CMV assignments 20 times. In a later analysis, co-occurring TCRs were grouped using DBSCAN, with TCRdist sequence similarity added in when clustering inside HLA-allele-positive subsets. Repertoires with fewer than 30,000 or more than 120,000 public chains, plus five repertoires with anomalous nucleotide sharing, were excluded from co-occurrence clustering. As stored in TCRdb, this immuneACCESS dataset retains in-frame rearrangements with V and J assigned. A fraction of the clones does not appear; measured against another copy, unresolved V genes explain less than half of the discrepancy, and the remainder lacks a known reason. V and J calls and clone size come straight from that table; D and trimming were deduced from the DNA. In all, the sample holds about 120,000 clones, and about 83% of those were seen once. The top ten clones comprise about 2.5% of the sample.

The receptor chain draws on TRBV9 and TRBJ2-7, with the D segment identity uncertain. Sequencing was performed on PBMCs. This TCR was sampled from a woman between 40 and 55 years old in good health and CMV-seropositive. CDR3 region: CASSVGLSYEQYF. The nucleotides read TGTGCCAGCAGCGTAGGTCTTTCCTACGAGCAGTACTTC.